These 31 T cell receptor beta chains share one sample of origin, sequenced in a study of blood T cell repertoires in COVID-19. Sequencing used immunoSEQ multiplex PCR; TCRdb keeps in-frame clones, though not all of them. The data show fewer than 350,000 clones, approximately 81% seen once. Sequencing input: peripheral blood. The receptors were sampled from an older woman with active or convalescent COVID-19.

The chain uses TRBV10-1 and TRBJ2-4; D might be TRBD2 (6 bases). CDR1 is WNHNN, CDR2 SYGVQD, per germline (reference sequence). This CDR3 spans 13 amino acids. V was trimmed by 7 bases and J by 3 bases, leaving 10 bases between them. The CDR3 is CASTRGSKNIQYF. In DNA, the CDR3 is TGCGCCAGCACCCGGGGGAGCAAAAACATTCAGTACTTC.

V gene TRBV3-1 (or the pseudogene TRBV3-2) combines with J gene TRBJ1-1; a possible D gene is TRBD1 (6 bases). V lost 4 bases, J lost 5 bases, and 17 bases lay in between. CDR1 LGHDT and CDR2 YNNKEL come from the germline V gene (reference sequence). CDR3 size: 15 residues. The DNA for the CDR3 is TGTGCCAGCAGCCCACGAAGGGCGCAGGGGACTGAAGCTTTCTTT. Its translation is CASSPRRAQGTEAFF.

CDR3 DNA sequence: TGTGCCAGCAGCTTAGGGGACACGGTATTTGGCTACACCTTC. This sequence encodes CASSLGDTVFGYTF. The rearrangement links TRBV7-8 to TRBJ1-2; D may be TRBD1 (6 bases). The germline V gene has CDR1 SGHVS and CDR2 FQNEAQ. This CDR3 contains 14 residues. V was shortened by 1 base and J by 7 bases, with 13 bases between the two germline ends.

The genes are TRBV5-1 and TRBJ2-1; 11 bases align to TRBD2. Germline loops: CDR1 SGHRS, CDR2 YFSETQ. The CDR3 totals 16 residues. V was clipped by 4 bases and J by 7 bases; unmatched bases: 10. The CDR3 DNA reads as TGCGCCAGCAGCCGACGTCCTAGCGGGGGGTTGAATGAGCAGTTCTTC. It encodes CASSRRPSGGLNEQFF.

CDR3 sequence (DNA): TGTGCCAGCAGCTTAGCCTTCGACAGTGTCAACTTCTATGGCTACACCTTC. This encodes CASSLAFDSVNFYGYTF. The chain links TRBV7-2 to TRBJ1-2, with a weak D call TRBD1 (5 bases). The CDR3 spans 17 residues. The ends were cut back, 0 bases at V and 4 bases at J, with 18 bases in the middle. In germline, CDR1 is SGHTA, CDR2 FQGNSA.

J is TRBJ2-7 and V is TRBV6-6; 9 nucleotides match TRBD1. Trimming at V came to 5 bases and at J to 4 bases, leaving 6 bases not matched to a gene. The length of the CDR3 is 14 residues. The V gene's germline CDR1 is MNHNY and CDR2 SVGAGI (reference sequence). In DNA form, the CDR3 reads TGTGCCAGCAGTATGCCGGGACAGGGATACGAGCAGTACTTC. Residues: CASSMPGQGYEQYF.

The rearrangement joins TRBV5-4 to TRBJ2-5, with 10 bases fitting TRBD2. Germline CDR1 reads SGHNT; CDR2 reads YYREEE (reference sequence). Trimming at V came to 2 bases and at J to 3 bases, leaving 4 bases not matched to a gene. This CDR3 comprises 15 residues. CDR3 in DNA: TGTGCCAGCAGCTTAGAGAGCGGGGGGGAAGAGACCCAGTACTTC. This encodes CASSLESGGEETQYF.

This chain connects TRBV11-2 to TRBJ1-2; D perhaps matches TRBD1 (5 bases). CDR1 is SGHAT and CDR2 is FQNNGV in the germline V gene. The CDR3 covers 13 residues. Between the trimmed V and J ends, which lost 2 bases and 8 bases, there was a span of 12 bases. The DNA for the CDR3 is TGTGCCAGCAGCTTACACCGGGAGGGGGGCTACACCTTC. Encoded protein: CASSLHREGGYTF.

The chain has TRBV11-2 and TRBJ2-2, with TRBD1 identical over 7 bases. The CDR3 runs to 15 residues. Germline CDR1 SGHAT, CDR2 FQNNGV. V was clipped by 5 bases and J by 2 bases; unmatched bases: 5. The CDR3 bases are TGTGCCAGCAGCCGATACAGGGGTAACACCGGGGAGCTGTTTTTT. Translated, it gives CASSRYRGNTGELFF.

This chain links TRBV6-2 or TRBV6-3 with TRBJ2-7; 8 bases are shared with TRBD1. The CDR3 extends over 11 amino acids. J was trimmed by 12 bases and V by 4 bases; bases with no gene match: 5. Germline V gives CDR1 MNHEY, CDR2 SVGEGT. The CDR3 DNA is TGTGCCAGCAGTTCGGACAGGGCTCGGTACTTC. Amino acid sequence: CASSSDRARYF.

This clone has a single count. Here the CDR3 reads CASSFPGTGNTGELFF. DNA of the CDR3: TGTGCCAGCAGCTTCCCCGGGACAGGGAACACCGGGGAGCTGTTTTTT. J is TRBJ2-2 and V is TRBV7-6; 8 positions match TRBD1. V gave up 3 bases and J gave up 1 base; unmatched junction bases: 4. Germline V lookup: CDR1 SGHVS, CDR2 FNYEAQ. The CDR3 has 16 amino acids.

CDR3 in amino acids: CASSYASGGAGQETQYF. CDR3 nucleotide sequence: TGTGCCAGCAGTTACGCAAGCGGGGGGGCTGGACAAGAGACCCAGTACTTC. The chain uses TRBV6-2 or TRBV6-3 and TRBJ2-5; 10 nucleotides match TRBD2. Trimming took 2 bases from V and 2 from J; bases not matched to a gene: 8. This CDR3 spans 17 amino acids. Germline CDR1 is MNHEY and CDR2 is SVGEGT.

This chain joins TRBV5-6 and TRBJ2-7; tentative D call: TRBD1 (6 bases). Trimming cost V 2 bases and J 1 base, with 7 bases left between them. Germline CDR1 reads SGHDT; CDR2 reads YYEEEE. This CDR3 spans 13 amino acids. CDR3 amino acids: CASSFQGSYEQYF. DNA of the CDR3: TGTGCCAGCAGCTTTCAGGGGTCCTACGAGCAGTACTTC. Complete variable domain (other parts from reference TRBV5-6 and TRBJ2-7): DAGVTQSPTHLIKTRGQQVTLRCSPKSGHDTVSWYQQALGQGPQFIFQYYEEEERQRGNFPDRFSGHQFPNYSSELNVNALLLGDSALYLCASSFQGSYEQYFGPGTRLTVT.

The chain carries TRBV29-1 and TRBJ1-1; D is ambiguous. Trimming left V 6 bases short and J 1 base short, with 12 bases between. Germline values: CDR1 SQVTM, CDR2 ANQGSEA. The CDR3 sequence is 13 residues long. In DNA form, the CDR3 reads TGCAGCGTGATCAGACAAACGAACACTGAAGCTTTCTTT. Protein product: CSVIRQTNTEAFF.

The chain uses TRBV2 and TRBJ1-4, with 9 bases matching TRBD1. The CDR3 consists of 13 residues. Germline V gives CDR1 SNHLY, CDR2 FYNNEI. Losses at the gene ends were 7 bases for V and 6 bases for J; bases not matched to a gene: 3. Here the CDR3 DNA reads TGTGCCAGCACTCGGGACAGGGATGAAAAACTGTTTTTT. Protein: CASTRDRDEKLFF.

The chain recombines TRBV10-2 with TRBJ1-1; the D gene is possibly TRBD1 (5 bases). This CDR3 is built from 14 residues. Trimming cost V 1 base and J 4 bases, with 10 bases left between them. Germline V CDR1 and CDR2: WSHSY, SAAADI. DNA of the CDR3: TGCGCCAGCAGTGAGTGGGGCTTAGGCACTGAAGCTTTCTTT. This sequence encodes CASSEWGLGTEAFF.

In this sample, this clone turned up once. The genes are TRBV12-3 or TRBV12-4 and TRBJ1-5; a possible D gene is TRBD1 (6 bases). The CDR3 consists of 13 residues. Deletions cut 5 bases from V and 8 bases from J, with 13 bases between. Here the CDR3 DNA reads TGTGCCAGCAGTGACCGGGACATGGAGCCCCAGCATTTT. As protein: CASSDRDMEPQHF.

The rearrangement links TRBV5-1 to TRBJ2-1; D perhaps matches TRBD2 (6 bases). V shed 4 bases and J shed 6 bases, with 14 bases lying between them. Germline V gene sequence: CDR1 SGHRS, CDR2 YFSETQ. This CDR3 region has 14 residues. CDR3: CASSGGDGSNEQFF. CDR3 coding DNA: TGCGCCAGCAGCGGAGGGGACGGCTCCAATGAGCAGTTCTTC. Full variable domain (remainder filled in from reference TRBV5-1 and TRBJ2-1): KAGVTQTPRYLIKTRGQQVTLSCSPISGHRSVSWYQQTPGQGLQFLFEYFSETQRNKGNFPGRFSGRQFSNSRSEMNVSTLELGDSALYLCASSGGDGSNEQFFGPGTRLTVL.

V gene TRBV6-2 or TRBV6-3 combines with J gene TRBJ2-3; 8 bases match TRBD1. The CDR3 spans 16 residues. Per germline, CDR1 MNHEY and CDR2 SVGEGT. The V gene end was trimmed by 6 bases and the J gene end by 0 bases; junction bases not matched to a gene: 8. CDR3 nucleotide sequence: TGTGCCAGCAGCCTACGGACAGGGCCTAGCACAGATACGCAGTATTTT. This gives the protein CASSLRTGPSTDTQYF.

The gene calls are TRBV7-3 and TRBJ2-1; 10 nucleotides align to TRBD2. After removal of 4 bases from V and 9 bases from J, the junction contained 9 bases not matched to a gene. This CDR3 contains 15 residues. Germline V lookup: CDR1 SGHTA, CDR2 FQGTGA. The CDR3 spells CASSSSGGPGGEQFF. The CDR3 bases are TGTGCCAGCAGCTCTAGCGGGGGCCCAGGGGGTGAGCAGTTCTTC.

This chain uses TRBV7-3 with TRBJ2-7, with D tentatively TRBD1 (6 bases). The CDR3 has 16 amino acids. Germline lookup yields CDR1 SGHTA and CDR2 FQGTGA. The V gene lost 0 bases and the J gene lost 3 bases, with 15 bases spanning the gap. CDR3 residues: CASSLTYRDTGYEQYF. CDR3 sequence (DNA): TGTGCCAGCAGCTTAACCTACCGGGACACTGGCTACGAGCAGTACTTC.

The chain uses TRBV5-1 and TRBJ1-1; D is perhaps TRBD1 (5 bases). The CDR3 spans 14 residues. Germline CDR1 SGHRS, CDR2 YFSETQ. V gave up 4 bases and J gave up 5 bases, with 15 bases separating them. In nucleotides, the CDR3 is TGCGCCAGCAGCCCGCAGGGCGAACGGACTGAAGCTTTCTTT. Encoded protein: CASSPQGERTEAFF.

CDR3 sequence reads: CASSPSRGGTYEQYF. CDR3 sequence (DNA): TGTGCCAGCAGCCCATCTCGGGGGGGTACCTACGAGCAGTACTTC. The chain uses TRBV6-2 or TRBV6-3 and TRBJ2-7, with 8 bases lining up with TRBD2. Losses at the gene ends were 6 bases for V and 2 bases for J; bases not matched to a gene: 9. CDR1 and CDR2 (germline): MNHEY, SVGEGT. CDR3 length: 15 amino acids.

This chain joins TRBV21-1 and TRBJ1-1; TRBD1 is taken as the D call from the table, unchecked against the DNA. TRBV21-1 is shown as a pseudogene. The CDR3 is made up of 15 amino acids. This CDR3 is CASSMGDRGPAEAFF. The CDR3, as DNA: TGTGCCAGCAGCATGGGGGACAGGGGGCCGGCTGAAGCTTTCTTT.

The genes are TRBV5-1 and TRBJ2-7; 12 bases are shared with TRBD1. The CDR3 extends over 20 amino acids. J was trimmed by 3 bases and V by 1 base; bases with no gene match: 17. The germline V gene has CDR1 SGHRS and CDR2 YFSETQ. As DNA, the CDR3 is TGCGCCAGCAGCTTGAGCTGGGACAGGGGGCCCCTGGGCGCGCTCTACGAGCAGTACTTC. This gives the protein CASSLSWDRGPLGALYEQYF.

This sequence joins TRBV4-3 and TRBJ2-3; a weak D match, TRBD2 (6 bases). Between the trimmed V and J ends, which lost 4 bases and 1 base, there was a span of 15 bases. The CDR3 length is 16 residues. From germline, CDR1 is LGHNA and CDR2 YSLEER. Here the CDR3 reads CASSRTRGIGTDTQYF. In nucleotides, the CDR3 is TGCGCCAGCAGCCGAACCCGGGGGATTGGCACAGATACGCAGTATTTT.

V gene TRBV3-1 (or the pseudogene TRBV3-2) combines with J gene TRBJ1-2; 8 bases match TRBD1. V gave up 3 bases and J gave up 4 bases; unmatched junction bases: 7. Germline-derived CDR1 and CDR2 are LGHDT and YNNKEL (reference sequence). The CDR3 extends over 15 amino acids. The CDR3 protein is CASSHSGTGAYGYTF. The CDR3 DNA follows: TGTGCCAGCAGCCACTCCGGGACAGGAGCCTATGGCTACACCTTC.

The J gene is TRBJ1-4, the V gene TRBV5-4; D gene unclear. Germline CDR1 SGHNT, CDR2 YYREEE (reference sequence). The length of the CDR3 is 11 residues. V lost 4 bases and J 5 bases, leaving 3 bases between the germline ends. The CDR3 loop is CASSLNEKLFF. CDR3 nucleotide sequence: TGTGCCAGCAGCCTGAATGAAAAACTGTTTTTT.

This clone was recorded a few times. V is TRBV4-2 and J is TRBJ1-5; 7 nucleotides agree with TRBD1. J was trimmed by 9 bases and V by 0 bases; bases with no gene match: 5. Per the germline V gene, CDR1 is LGHNA and CDR2 is YNFKEQ. The CDR3 extends over 14 amino acids. The CDR3 sequence: CASSQDHRGSPQHF. The CDR3 DNA follows: TGTGCCAGCAGCCAAGATCACAGGGGTTCGCCCCAGCATTTT.

The chain links TRBV30 to TRBJ1-3, with D perhaps TRBD1 (6 bases). The CDR3 consists of 15 residues. Germline V gene lookup returns CDR1 GTSNPN and CDR2 SVGIG (reference sequence). V lost 6 bases and J 0 bases, leaving 15 bases between the germline ends. The CDR3 is CACYKDSLSGNTIYF. The CDR3 DNA follows: TGTGCCTGTTATAAGGACAGCCTCTCTGGAAACACCATATATTTT.

This clone occurred once. The gene calls are TRBV6-5 and TRBJ1-2; the match to TRBD1 covers 9 bases. Per germline, CDR1 MNHEY and CDR2 SVGAGI. There are 14 residues in the CDR3. J was trimmed by 6 bases and V by 1 base; bases with no gene match: 3. The chain's CDR3 is CASSYFGQGHGYTF. The CDR3 nucleotides are TGTGCCAGCAGTTACTTCGGACAGGGGCATGGCTACACCTTC.